The 7 T cell receptor beta chains in this list originate from one sample, sequenced in a study of CD8+CD57+ T cells in acquired aplastic anemia. All sequencing subjects had displayed CD8+CD57+ cell expansion on flow cytometry. The template used for profiling TCR beta VDJ and CDR3 was genomic DNA. TCRdb re-called the reads through MiXCR, storing one row per CDR3 protein. This table has under 500,000 distinct CDR3 sequences, about a third appearing once. Sequencing input: sorted CD4+, CD8+, or CD8+CD57+ T cells (not recorded which) from PBMCs. The receptor set was obtained from a human donor with aplastic anemia.

This chain uses TRBV19 with TRBJ2-1; D unclear. V was shortened by 9 bases and J by 7 bases, with 22 bases between the two germline ends. CDR1 and CDR2 from the germline V gene are LNHDA and SQIVND (reference sequence). CDR3 size: 15 residues. DNA for the CDR3: TGTGCCAGCAGCTCTACATGGTGGACCTCGAATGAGCAGTTCTTC. It yields the protein CASSSTWWTSNEQFF.

This clonotype has a handful of counts. A junction end diverges from the germline sequence, so it may reflect a read error. The chain joins TRBV10-3 to TRBJ2-7; 10 bases fit TRBD2. Germline CDR1 reads ENHRY; CDR2 reads SYGVKD. The CDR3 runs to 16 residues. Written as DNA, the CDR3 is TGTGCCAGCAGTTGGGGGTCTAGCGGGGGAAACTACGAGCAGTACTTC. Its translation is CASSWGSSGGNYEQYF.

This clonotype was seen only a few times. The J gene is TRBJ2-2, the V gene TRBV7-9; D is unclear. Between the trimmed V and J ends, which lost 6 bases and 1 base, there was a span of 18 bases. The germline V gene has CDR1 SEHNR and CDR2 FQNEAQ (reference sequence). The CDR3 has 17 amino acids. The CDR3 nucleotides are TGTGCCAGCAGGGGTTATACTGGGCGCGGGAACACCGGGGAGCTGTTTTTT. Amino acid sequence: CASRGYTGRGNTGELFF.

This clonotype was seen a few times. The chain joins TRBV20-1 to TRBJ2-7; D possibly matches TRBD1 or TRBD2 (6 bases each). Judging by the DNA end, TRBJ2-5 fits better; the J call may be wrong. Germline V gene lookup returns CDR1 DFQATT and CDR2 SNEGSKA (reference sequence). The CDR3 extends over 14 amino acids. CDR3 protein: CSARGVGGFQTQYF. In DNA form, the CDR3 reads TGCAGTGCTAGGGGGGTAGGGGGGTTTCAGACCCAGTACTTC.

The genes are TRBV20-1 and TRBJ1-2; D might be TRBD1 (6 bases). Germline V gives CDR1 DFQATT, CDR2 SNEGSKA (reference sequence). Trimming took off 2 bases at V and 8 bases at J, with 12 bases between the two ends. The CDR3 runs to 12 residues. CDR3 nucleotide sequence: TGCAGTGCTAGAAGTGGACAGACCGGCTACACCTTC. Translating it yields CSARSGQTGYTF.

V usage is TRBV16 and J usage is TRBJ2-7; perhaps TRBD1 as D (5 bases). Germline assignment: CDR1 KGHSY and CDR2 FQNENV. Trimming pared 0 bases from V and 6 bases from J, leaving 15 bases between. The CDR3 runs to 15 residues. The CDR3, as DNA: TGTGCCAGCAGCCAATCCTCAGGGTTGGGCGGCGAGCAGTACTTC. Translated: CASSQSSGLGGEQYF.

This clonotype was found a few times. This chain joins TRBV20-1 and TRBJ2-3, with TRBD1 identical over 7 bases. The germline V gene has CDR1 DFQATT and CDR2 SNEGSKA (reference sequence). The V gene end was trimmed by 1 base and the J gene end by 2 bases; junction bases not matched to a gene: 9. The CDR3 covers 16 residues. CDR3 sequence (DNA): TGCAGTGCTAGAGCCCAGGACAGGAGCCCCACAGATACGCAGTATTTT. As protein: CSARAQDRSPTDTQYF.